This is a list of T cell receptor beta chains from one sample in a study of Graves' ophthalmopathy and Graves' hyperthyroidism. In TCRdb, the multiplex PCR reads were re-called with MiXCR into one record per CDR3 protein. The sample shows roughly 480,000 distinct CDR3 sequences, around 14% of them seen only once. The sequencing sample was made of blood. These receptor sequences come from a woman in her twenties or thirties with Graves' ophthalmopathy. Both conserved end residues are part of each CDR3. A D gene is named only where the DNA matches it firmly. Clone size appears in some rows only: once, few, many, or a class for an expanded clone.

>TRBD1|TRBV10-3|many|TRBJ2-7|12
TGTGCCATCAGTGAGTGGGACAGCGAGCAGTACTTC
CAISEWDSEQYF
>.|TRBV6-1|many|TRBJ2-7|13
TGTGCCAGCAGTGAAAGCCCCAACCGGGAGCAGTACTTC
CASSESPNREQYF
>.|TRBV6-5|many|TRBJ2-7|13
TGTGCCAGCAGTTACGCAGGTTCTTACGAGCAGTACTTC
CASSYAGSYEQYF
>TRBD2|TRBV7-8|many|TRBJ2-5|16
TGTGCCAGCAGCTTACGGCTAGCGGGGGCGGGGGAGACCCAGTACTTC
CASSLRLAGAGETQYF
>TRBD1|TRBV12-3/TRBV12-4|many|TRBJ1-3|16
TGTGCCAGCAGGAGGATACAGGGGAGCTCTGGAAACACCATATATTTT
CASRRIQGSSGNTIYF
>.|TRBV4-1|.|TRBJ2-7|16
TGCGCCAGCAGCCAAGCCCGCGCGCCGAGCTCCTACGAGCAGTACTTC
CASSQARAPSSYEQYF
>TRBD2|TRBV25-1|.|TRBJ2-5|16
TGTGCCAGCAGTGATGGCCTAGCGGGAGTAAAGGAGACCCAGTACTTC
CASSDGLAGVKETQYF
>TRBD2|TRBV12-3/TRBV12-4|.|TRBJ2-1|18
TGTGCCAGCAGTCTCGGGACTAGCGGGGGGGCCGATTACAATGAGCAGTTCTTC
CASSLGTSGGADYNEQFF
>.|TRBV7-9|.|TRBJ2-5|14
TGTGCCAGCAGCCCCGCACCCAGTGCTGAGACCCAGTACTTC
CASSPAPSAETQYF
>.|TRBV4-1|.|TRBJ1-1|15
TGCGCCAGCAGCCGAGCGCAGGACCCGAACACTGAAGCTTTCTTT
CASSRAQDPNTEAFF
>TRBD1|TRBV6-1|many|TRBJ1-2|15
TGTGCCAGCAGTGAGAACAGGGGGAGAAACTATGGCTACACCTTC
CASSENRGRNYGYTF
>TRBD1|TRBV7-2|many|TRBJ1-5|15
TGTGCCAGCAGCCCTCTAACAGGGGGCAGTCAGCCCCAGCATTTT
CASSPLTGGSQPQHF
>.|TRBV12-3/TRBV12-4|many|TRBJ2-7|12
TGTGCCAGCAGTGTACTAGGTCCCGAGCAGTACTTC
CASSVLGPEQYF
>TRBD1|TRBV6-5|many|TRBJ2-7|15
TGTGCCAGCAGTTACTCGACAGGGGGTTTCTACGAGCAGTACTTC
CASSYSTGGFYEQYF
>.|TRBV28|many|TRBJ2-7|14
TGTGCCAGCAGTCCCGGCTTCTTCTCCTACGAGCAGTACTTC
CASSPGFFSYEQYF
>.|TRBV5-6|many|TRBJ1-1|15
TGTGCCAGCAGCTTGGGGGCCGGGCGGAACACTGAAGCTTTCTTT
CASSLGAGRNTEAFF
>.|TRBV30|few|TRBJ2-7|14
TGTGCCTGGGGGGGAGGATTCGAATACTACGAGCAGTACTTC
CAWGGGFEYYEQYF
>.|TRBV18|many|TRBJ1-1|16
TGTGCCAGCTCACCACCAGGTGCCTATAAGGACACTGAAGCTTTCTTT
CASSPPGAYKDTEAFF
>.|TRBV27|many|TRBJ1-1|15
TGTGCCAGCAGTTTATGGTACGCCGGGGAAGCTGAAGCTTTCTTT
CASSLWYAGEAEAFF
>TRBD1|TRBV20-1|many|TRBJ1-2|12
TGCAGTGCTAGAGAGACAACAGGGGGGCACACCTTC
CSARETTGGHTF
>.|TRBV18|many|TRBJ2-7|15
TGTGCCAGCTCACCAATTACAACACCCACCTACGAGCAGTACTTC
CASSPITTPTYEQYF
>.|TRBV11-1|.|TRBJ2-6|16
TGTGCCAGCAGCTTAGGGCCGAATTCTGGGGCCAACGTCCTGACTTTC
CASSLGPNSGANVLTF
>.|TRBV27|.|TRBJ1-2|15
TGTGCCAGCAGCTTTTCGCCTCGGGGGTCCTATGGCTACACCTTC
CASSFSPRGSYGYTF
>TRBD2|TRBV25-1|.|TRBJ2-2|16
TGTGCCAGCAGCGCCACTAGCGGGGTGTTGACCGGGGAGCTGTTTTTT
CASSATSGVLTGELFF
>.|TRBV4-1|few|TRBJ2-7|15
TGCGCCAGCAGCCAGGGAGGTAGGAGTACCTACGAGCAGTACTTC
CASSQGGRSTYEQYF
>.|TRBV12-3/TRBV12-4|many|TRBJ2-4|14
TGTGCCAGCAGTTTGGCAGGGGACGTGGTCATTCAGTACTTC
CASSLAGDVVIQYF